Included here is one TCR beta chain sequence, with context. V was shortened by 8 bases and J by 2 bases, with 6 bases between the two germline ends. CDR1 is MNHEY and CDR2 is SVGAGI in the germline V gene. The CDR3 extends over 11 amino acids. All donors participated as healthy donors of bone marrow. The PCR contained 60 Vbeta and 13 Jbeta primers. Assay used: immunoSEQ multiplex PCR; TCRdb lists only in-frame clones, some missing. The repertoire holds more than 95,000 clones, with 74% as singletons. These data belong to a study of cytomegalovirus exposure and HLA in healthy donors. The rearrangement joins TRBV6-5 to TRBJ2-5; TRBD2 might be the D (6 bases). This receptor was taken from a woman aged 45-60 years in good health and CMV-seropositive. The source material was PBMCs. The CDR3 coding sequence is TGTGCCAGCGCGGGACAAGAGACCCAGTACTTC. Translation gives CASAGQETQYF.